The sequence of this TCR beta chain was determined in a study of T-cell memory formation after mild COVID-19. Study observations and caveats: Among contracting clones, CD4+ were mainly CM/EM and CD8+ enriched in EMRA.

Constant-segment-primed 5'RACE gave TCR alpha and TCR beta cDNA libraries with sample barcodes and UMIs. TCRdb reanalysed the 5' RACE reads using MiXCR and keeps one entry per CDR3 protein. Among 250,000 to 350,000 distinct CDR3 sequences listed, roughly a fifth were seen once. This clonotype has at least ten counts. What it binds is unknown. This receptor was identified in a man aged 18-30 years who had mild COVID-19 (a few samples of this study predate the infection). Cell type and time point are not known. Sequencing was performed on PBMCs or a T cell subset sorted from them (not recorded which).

CDR3 sequence (DNA): TGCGCCAGCAGCTTGGAACAAGATGAAAAACTGTTTTTT. Protein product: CASSLEQDEKLFF. The chain couples TRBV5-1 to TRBJ1-4; D ambiguous. The CDR3 sequence is 13 residues long. CDR1 and CDR2 from the germline V gene are SGHRS and YFSETQ. V dropped 0 bases and J dropped 6 bases, with 6 bases sitting between them.